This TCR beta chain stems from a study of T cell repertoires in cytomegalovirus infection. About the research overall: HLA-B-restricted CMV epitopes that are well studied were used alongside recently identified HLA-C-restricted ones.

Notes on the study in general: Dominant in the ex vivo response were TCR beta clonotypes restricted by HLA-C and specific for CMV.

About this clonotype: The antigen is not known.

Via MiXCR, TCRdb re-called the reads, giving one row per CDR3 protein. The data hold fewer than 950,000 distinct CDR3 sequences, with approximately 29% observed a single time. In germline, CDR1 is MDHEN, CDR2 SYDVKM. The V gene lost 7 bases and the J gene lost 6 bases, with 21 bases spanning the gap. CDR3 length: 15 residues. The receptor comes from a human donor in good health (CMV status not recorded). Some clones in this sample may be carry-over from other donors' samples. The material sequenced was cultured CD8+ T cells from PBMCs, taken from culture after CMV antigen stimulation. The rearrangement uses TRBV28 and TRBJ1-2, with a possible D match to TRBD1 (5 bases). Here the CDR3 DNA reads TGTGCCAGCACAACAGGCGCTCTGGAGTTACATGGCTACACCTTC. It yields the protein CASTTGALELHGYTF.